The T cell receptor (gamma chain) described here comes from a study of gammadelta T cells in human blood. Broader study findings: Right after birth, innate γδ T cells reportedly expanded polyclonally after microbial exposure.

Looked up from germline, CDR1 is VINAFY and CDR2 is YDVSNSKD. The CDR3 totals 16 residues. This clone was observed once. The antigen remains undetermined. It may be a read error: a sequence one base away is much more abundant. TCRdb applied CATT to the RT-PCR reads for clone calling. The repertoire has roughly 190 gamma-chain clones, under 40% of them found once; the top ten carry around a third. Sequencing used non-Vgamma9Vdelta2 gamma-delta T cells from fetal blood. V is TRGV5 and J is TRGJP. The origin of this receptor is a human fetus. CDR3 nucleotides: TGTGCCACCTGGGACACCCAAGAGTTGGGCATAAAAATCAAGGTATTT. It specifies CATWDTQELGIKIKVF.